These T cell receptor beta chains were read from a single sample in a study of naive and memory T cell subsets. TCRdb redid the calling of the 5' RACE reads with MiXCR, one entry per CDR3 protein. Seen here are about 57,000 distinct CDR3 sequences, under 10% observed once, and the top ten hold approximately 9.4%. These receptors were collected from a female donor in good health. Both conserved end residues are part of each CDR3. Each record gives: J gene, clone size, D gene, V gene, CDR3 DNA, CDR3 protein. The D gene is left open where the match is weak. Clone size, where shown, is once, few, many, or a class for clones that have expanded.

j_gene: TRBJ1-4
abundance: -
d_gene: -
v_gene: TRBV4-1
CDR3nt: TGCGCCAGCAGCCAAGTCTTTGGGCCGCCGGGGGCTAATGAAAAACTGTTTTTT
CDR3aa: CASSQVFGPPGANEKLFF

j_gene: TRBJ1-5
abundance: many
d_gene: -
v_gene: TRBV6-6
CDR3nt: TGTGCCAGCAGTTTCTCTTGGGGAGATCAGCCCCAGCATTTT
CDR3aa: CASSFSWGDQPQHF

j_gene: TRBJ2-2
abundance: few
d_gene: -
v_gene: TRBV20-1
CDR3nt: TGCAGTGCGGGGGCGTACACCGGGGAGCTGTTTTTT
CDR3aa: CSAGAYTGELFF

j_gene: TRBJ2-1
abundance: few
d_gene: TRBD1
v_gene: TRBV12-3/TRBV12-4
CDR3nt: TGTGCCAGCAGTCCAGGGGGCGGACGATACAATGAGCAGTTCTTC
CDR3aa: CASSPGGGRYNEQFF

j_gene: TRBJ2-1
abundance: -
d_gene: -
v_gene: TRBV9
CDR3nt: TGTGCCAGCAGCGTAGGGGGGAGTACCTACAATGAGCAGTTCTTC
CDR3aa: CASSVGGSTYNEQFF

j_gene: TRBJ2-5
abundance: few
d_gene: TRBD2
v_gene: TRBV7-2
CDR3nt: TGTGCCAGCAGCCGGGGAGGGGAAGAGACCCAGTACTTC
CDR3aa: CASSRGGEETQYF

j_gene: TRBJ1-4
abundance: many
d_gene: -
v_gene: TRBV7-2
CDR3nt: TGTGCCAGCAGCTTAGGCGGTAGCGAAAAACTGTTTTTT
CDR3aa: CASSLGGSEKLFF

j_gene: TRBJ2-7
abundance: -
d_gene: TRBD1
v_gene: TRBV6-2/TRBV6-3
CDR3nt: TGTGCCAGCGAGGGGGCGGACTCCTACGAGCAGTACTTC
CDR3aa: CASEGADSYEQYF

j_gene: TRBJ1-2
abundance: many
d_gene: -
v_gene: TRBV10-3
CDR3nt: TGTGCCATCAGTGGGGAAGAAGGCTACACCTTC
CDR3aa: CAISGEEGYTF

j_gene: TRBJ1-4
abundance: -
d_gene: TRBD1
v_gene: TRBV5-1
CDR3nt: TGCGCCAGCAGCTCCACCGGGACAGGGGAGGAAAAACTGTTTTTT
CDR3aa: CASSSTGTGEEKLFF

j_gene: TRBJ1-3
abundance: many
d_gene: -
v_gene: TRBV3-1
CDR3nt: TGTGCCAGCAGCCTCAATACATGGGGGGCCGGAAACACCATATATTTT
CDR3aa: CASSLNTWGAGNTIYF

j_gene: TRBJ1-1
abundance: few
d_gene: TRBD1
v_gene: TRBV6-2/TRBV6-3
CDR3nt: TGTGCCAGCTCCTCCCCGGGACAGCTCTTCGCTGAAGCTTTCTTT
CDR3aa: CASSSPGQLFAEAFF

j_gene: TRBJ1-3
abundance: many
d_gene: -
v_gene: TRBV28
CDR3nt: TGTGCCAGCAGCCTTCACGGGCCGAGCTCTGGAAACACCATATATTTT
CDR3aa: CASSLHGPSSGNTIYF

j_gene: TRBJ2-1
abundance: -
d_gene: TRBD1
v_gene: TRBV30
CDR3nt: TGTGCCGTCGGGACAGAGAGTAACAATGAGCAGTTCTTC
CDR3aa: CAVGTESNNEQFF

j_gene: TRBJ1-2
abundance: -
d_gene: -
v_gene: TRBV12-3/TRBV12-4
CDR3nt: TGTGCCAGCAGCATACTTGGCTATGGCTACACCTTC
CDR3aa: CASSILGYGYTF

j_gene: TRBJ2-1
abundance: many
d_gene: -
v_gene: TRBV18
CDR3nt: TGTGCCAGCTCACCCAACGCCCCTGCTAGCAGCTCCCCGCATGAGCAGTTCTTC
CDR3aa: CASSPNAPASSSPHEQFF

j_gene: TRBJ2-5
abundance: many
d_gene: -
v_gene: TRBV12-3/TRBV12-4
CDR3nt: TGTGCCAGCAGTTTAGGCCTTGAACGGGCGACCCAGTACTTC
CDR3aa: CASSLGLERATQYF

j_gene: TRBJ1-1
abundance: many
d_gene: TRBD1
v_gene: TRBV18
CDR3nt: TGTGCCAGCTCACGGGGACAGTTTAACACTGAAGCTTTCTTT
CDR3aa: CASSRGQFNTEAFF

j_gene: TRBJ1-6
abundance: -
d_gene: TRBD1
v_gene: TRBV5-1
CDR3nt: TGCGCCAGCAGCATGGACAGGGGGGCCTTCTATAATTCACCCCTCCACTTT
CDR3aa: CASSMDRGAFYNSPLHF

j_gene: TRBJ2-3
abundance: few
d_gene: TRBD2
v_gene: TRBV30
CDR3nt: TGTGCCTGGACCCGGCCAGCGGGGGCTGAACTTGTGTCGCAGTATTTT
CDR3aa: CAWTRPAGAELVSQYF

j_gene: TRBJ1-1
abundance: -
d_gene: -
v_gene: TRBV7-3
CDR3nt: TGTGCCAGCAGCTCCCCGGGTAGTCAGTTT
CDR3aa: CASSSPGSQF

j_gene: TRBJ1-2
abundance: many
d_gene: TRBD1
v_gene: TRBV7-2
CDR3nt: TGTGCCAGCAGCTTGGGGACAGGGTCCGTTCTTTATGGCTACACCTTC
CDR3aa: CASSLGTGSVLYGYTF

j_gene: TRBJ2-6
abundance: -
d_gene: -
v_gene: TRBV7-9
CDR3nt: TGTGCCAGGAGTTGGGCTGGGGGCAACGTCCTGACTTTC
CDR3aa: CARSWAGGNVLTF

j_gene: TRBJ2-7
abundance: many
d_gene: -
v_gene: TRBV6-2/TRBV6-3
CDR3nt: TGTGCCAGCAGTTACTCTCTCCGCGAGCAGTACTTC
CDR3aa: CASSYSLREQYF

j_gene: TRBJ2-1
abundance: -
d_gene: TRBD2
v_gene: TRBV11-2
CDR3nt: TGTGCCAGCAGCCGTTTTTCTAGCGGGGGGGCATTTAATGAGCAGTTCTTC
CDR3aa: CASSRFSSGGAFNEQFF